This T cell receptor (beta chain) was documented in a study of shared clonotypes between healthy human individuals. Study-wide points: Non-shared clonotypes were found to have lower generation probabilities than the clonotypes that were shared by all four of the sorted-subset donors. Represented diversity (both genetic and exposure-history) was limited by the small number of donors.

Points on this clone: The antigen is undetermined.

Per the authors' pipeline: ImmunoSEQ gave junction-only sequences without quality scores, so filtering differed. TCRdb's table, derived via immunoSEQ multiplex PCR, lists solely in-frame clones and lacks some. Clonal size and the V and J genes are those of that table, whereas D and trimming came from the DNA. The table lists roughly 1 million clones, 70% to 80% of them singletons, with 1.5% in the top ten. The length of the CDR3 is 16 residues. The germline CDR1 and CDR2 sequences are LGHNA and YSLEER. Unmatched junction bases numbered 9, after V lost 0 bases and J lost 8 bases. The chain couples TRBV4-3 to TRBJ2-2; 7 bases are a match to TRBD2. The receptor's source is a man aged 18-30 years in good health. The sample taken for sequencing was memory CD4+ T cells sorted from blood. Regarding subset: CD45RA-negative fraction. This CDR3 is CASSQDWPGGSGELFF. CDR3 DNA: TGCGCCAGCAGCCAAGATTGGCCGGGGGGATCGGGGGAGCTGTTTTTT.